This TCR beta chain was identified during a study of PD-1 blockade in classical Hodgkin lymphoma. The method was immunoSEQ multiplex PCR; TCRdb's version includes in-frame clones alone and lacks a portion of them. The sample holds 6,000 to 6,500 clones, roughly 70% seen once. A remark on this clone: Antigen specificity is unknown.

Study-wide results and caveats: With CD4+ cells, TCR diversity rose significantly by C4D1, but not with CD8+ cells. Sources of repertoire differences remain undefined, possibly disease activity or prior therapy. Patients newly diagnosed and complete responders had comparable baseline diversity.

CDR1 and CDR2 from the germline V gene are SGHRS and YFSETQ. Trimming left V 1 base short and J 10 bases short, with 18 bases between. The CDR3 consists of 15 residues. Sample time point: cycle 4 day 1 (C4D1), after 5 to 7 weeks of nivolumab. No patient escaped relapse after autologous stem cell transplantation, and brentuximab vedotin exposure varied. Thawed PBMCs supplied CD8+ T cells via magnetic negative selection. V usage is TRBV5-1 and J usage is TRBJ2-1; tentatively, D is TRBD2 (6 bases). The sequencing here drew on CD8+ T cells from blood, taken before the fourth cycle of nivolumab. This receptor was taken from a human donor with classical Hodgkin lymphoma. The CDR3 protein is CASSLSGIPGAEQFF. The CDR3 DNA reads TGCGCCAGCAGCTTGTCAGGGATACCGGGAGCCGAGCAGTTCTTC.